A selection of T cell receptor beta chains follows, all from one sample in a study of blood T cell repertoires in COVID-19. The protocol was immunoSEQ multiplex PCR, while the TCRdb copy is restricted to in-frame clones and leaves out a portion. The sample has around 240,000 clones, around 84% seen once. Sequenced input: peripheral blood. These receptors were obtained from a woman in her thirties or forties who had recovered from COVID-19. Both conserved end residues are part of each CDR3. Each record gives: clone size, V gene, J gene, D gene, CDR3 protein, CDR3 DNA. The D gene is left open where the match is weak. Rows may omit the clone size; those that give it use once, few, many or a size class.

size: -
V: TRBV19
J: TRBJ2-5
D: TRBD1
CDR3: CASSPRQGMETQYF
DNA: TGTGCCAGTAGTCCGCGACAGGGGATGGAGACCCAGTACTTC

size: -
V: TRBV6-5
J: TRBJ1-4
D: -
CDR3: CASREGFTNEKLFF
DNA: TGTGCCAGCAGGGAGGGATTTACTAATGAAAAACTGTTTTTT

size: -
V: TRBV7-9
J: TRBJ2-1
D: -
CDR3: CASSLHPRVGRPPEQFF
DNA: TGTGCCAGCAGCTTGCATCCCCGCGTGGGCAGACCTCCCGAGCAGTTCTTC

size: -
V: TRBV5-1
J: TRBJ1-1
D: TRBD1
CDR3: CASSPDREGSAFF
DNA: TGCGCCAGCAGCCCGGACAGGGAGGGATCGGCTTTCTTT

size: -
V: TRBV28
J: TRBJ1-1
D: -
CDR3: CASSFGGLDTEAFF
DNA: TGTGCCAGCAGTTTCGGGGGATTGGACACTGAAGCTTTCTTT

size: few
V: TRBV4-1
J: TRBJ1-5
D: TRBD1
CDR3: CASSQAGTGVDQPQHF
DNA: TGCGCCAGCAGCCAAGCCGGGACAGGGGTTGATCAGCCCCAGCATTTT

size: -
V: TRBV30
J: TRBJ1-2
D: -
CDR3: CAWSVRLGHGYTF
DNA: TGTGCCTGGAGTGTACGTCTGGGCCATGGCTACACCTTC

size: -
V: TRBV19
J: TRBJ1-1
D: -
CDR3: CASSAGGHTEAFF
DNA: TGTGCCAGTAGTGCCGGGGGTCACACTGAAGCTTTCTTT

size: -
V: TRBV3-1/TRBV3-2
J: TRBJ2-5
D: TRBD2
CDR3: CASSLQPGGGGQETQYF
DNA: TGTGCCAGCAGCCTACAACCGGGCGGGGGGGGCCAAGAGACCCAGTACTTC

size: -
V: TRBV6-6
J: TRBJ2-7
D: -
CDR3: CASSSDSFYEQYF
DNA: TGTGCCAGCAGTTCGGACAGTTTCTACGAGCAGTACTTC

size: -
V: TRBV6-6
J: TRBJ1-6
D: -
CDR3: CASSYSAFNSPLHF
DNA: TGTGCCAGCAGTTACAGCGCGTTTAATTCACCCCTCCACTTT

size: -
V: TRBV28
J: TRBJ1-1
D: -
CDR3: CASSLRQFEAFF
DNA: TGTGCCAGCAGTTTGAGGCAGTTTGAAGCTTTCTTT

size: -
V: TRBV13
J: TRBJ2-1
D: -
CDR3: CASSLENIGGEWGLNSYNEQFF
DNA: TGTGCCAGCAGCTTAGAAAATATCGGGGGTGAATGGGGATTGAACTCCTACAATGAGCAGTTCTTC

size: once
V: TRBV18
J: TRBJ1-2
D: -
CDR3: CASSPGLDGYTF
DNA: TGTGCCAGCTCACCAGGGCTCGATGGCTACACCTTC